Following are 23 T cell receptor beta chains from one sample sequenced in a study of blood T cell repertoires in COVID-19. The method was immunoSEQ multiplex PCR; TCRdb's version includes in-frame clones alone and lacks a portion of them. The repertoire holds around 180,000 clones, less than 85% seen once, with about 3% in the top ten. The sequenced material came from peripheral blood. The receptors stem from a woman aged 80 or older with acute or convalescent COVID-19.

This clone occurred a few times. The J gene is TRBJ2-2, the V gene TRBV5-1; D possibly corresponds to TRBD1 (5 bases). The germline V gene has CDR1 SGHRS and CDR2 YFSETQ. V lost 0 bases and J lost 5, with 11 bases in between. The CDR3 has 15 amino acids. For the CDR3, the DNA is TGCGCCAGCAGCTTGGGGACACCAGGGACCGGGGAGCTGTTTTTT. It specifies CASSLGTPGTGELFF.

V and J are TRBV3-1 (or the pseudogene TRBV3-2) and TRBJ1-3; unclear D gene. Trimming stripped 2 bases from V and 2 bases from J, with 7 bases between. The length of the CDR3 is 14 residues. Germline values: CDR1 LGHDT, CDR2 YNNKEL (reference sequence). The CDR3 region is CASSQNSAGNTIYF. As DNA, the CDR3 is TGTGCCAGCAGCCAAAATTCAGCTGGAAACACCATATATTTT.

The chain carries TRBV4-2 and TRBJ1-1; 8 bases are shared with TRBD1. The CDR3 runs to 15 residues. V was pared by 1 base and J by 2 bases, with 3 bases of the junction left unmatched. Germline V CDR1 and CDR2: LGHNA, YNFKEQ. CDR3 nucleotide sequence: TGTGCCAGCAGCCAAGGACAGGGGTCTAACACTGAAGCTTTCTTT. It codes for CASSQGQGSNTEAFF.

This clone was recorded only once. The chain employs TRBV7-9 and TRBJ1-2; 7 nucleotides match TRBD1. Germline assignment: CDR1 SEHNR and CDR2 FQNEAQ (reference sequence). V gave up 5 bases and J gave up 1 base; unmatched junction bases: 10. The CDR3 totals 16 residues. The CDR3: CASSPLRTGLNYGYTF. The CDR3 DNA reads as TGTGCCAGCAGCCCACTTCGGACAGGTCTTAACTATGGCTACACCTTC.

The chain couples TRBV29-1 to TRBJ1-2, with 10 positions matching TRBD1. The germline V gene encodes CDR1 SQVTM and CDR2 ANQGSEA. This CDR3 spans 14 amino acids. After removal of 6 bases from V and 4 bases from J, the junction contained 8 bases not matched to a gene. The CDR3 reads CSVETGTGAYGYTF. CDR3 DNA: TGCAGCGTGGAGACCGGGACAGGGGCCTATGGCTACACCTTC.

The rearrangement links TRBV30 to TRBJ1-2, with unresolved D. Germline V gene sequence: CDR1 GTSNPN, CDR2 SVGIG (reference sequence). Trimming pared 7 bases from V and 0 bases from J, leaving 12 bases between. The CDR3 covers 13 residues. The CDR3 sequence is CALSRSTNYGYTF. CDR3 DNA: TGTGCCTTATCCAGGTCAACTAACTATGGCTACACCTTC.

The chain uses TRBV3-1 (or the pseudogene TRBV3-2) and TRBJ2-3, with D possibly being TRBD2 (6 bases). Trimming pared 4 bases from V and 4 bases from J, leaving 15 bases between. Looked up from germline, CDR1 is LGHDT and CDR2 is YNNKEL (reference sequence). The CDR3 runs to 15 residues. CDR3 loop: CASSLGGGDADTQYF. DNA of the CDR3: TGTGCCAGCAGCCTCGGGGGAGGTGACGCAGATACGCAGTATTTT.

V is TRBV9 and J is TRBJ2-3, with D unresolved. Looked up from germline, CDR1 is SGDLS and CDR2 is YYNGEE. Trimming removed 2 bases from V and 5 bases from J, with 12 bases in between. The CDR3 length is 14 residues. CDR3 coding DNA: TGTGCCAGCAGCGTGAGCAATTCTAGAGATACGCAGTATTTT. Its protein product is CASSVSNSRDTQYF.

The CDR3, as DNA: TGTGCCAGCAGTTACTTGCAGGGCGACTATGGCTACACCTTC. Its translation is CASSYLQGDYGYTF. The chain is built from TRBV6-5 and TRBJ1-2; the D gene is possibly TRBD1 (5 bases). Germline V gene sequence: CDR1 MNHEY, CDR2 SVGAGI. The CDR3 runs to 14 residues. The V gene lost 1 base and the J gene lost 3 bases, with 9 bases spanning the gap.

The chain carries TRBV9 and TRBJ1-2, with 7 bases identical to TRBD1. V shed 4 bases, J shed 3 bases, and the junction held 15 bases outside the gene matches. The germline V gene has CDR1 SGDLS and CDR2 YYNGEE. The CDR3 is 17 amino acids. The CDR3 sequence is CASSPDEGPGGDYGYTF. As DNA, the CDR3 is TGTGCCAGCAGCCCGGACGAGGGGCCAGGGGGTGACTATGGCTACACCTTC.

In its sample, this clone was seen a few times. V gene TRBV7-8 combines with J gene TRBJ1-3; the match to TRBD1 covers 8 bases. The germline gives CDR1 SGHVS, CDR2 FQNEAQ. CDR3 length: 16 amino acids. The V gene end was trimmed by 1 base and the J gene end by 0 bases; junction bases not matched to a gene: 2. CDR3 nucleotides: TGTGCCAGCAGCTTAGGGACAGGGCGCTCTGGAAACACCATATATTTT. It codes for CASSLGTGRSGNTIYF.

The CDR3 reads CASTRGLLAGELFF. The CDR3 nucleotides read TGTGCCAGCACCAGGGGGCTATTGGCCGGGGAGCTGTTTTTT. This chain joins TRBV28 and TRBJ2-2; 8 bases line up with TRBD1. The CDR3 length is 14 residues. J gave up 6 bases and V 7 bases, and 7 bases lay outside the gene matches. Germline CDR1 reads MDHEN; CDR2 reads SYDVKM.

The J gene is TRBJ1-5, the V gene TRBV27; 12 positions agree with TRBD1. Looked up from germline, CDR1 is MNHEY and CDR2 is SMNVEV (reference sequence). The CDR3 totals 13 residues. V lost 11 bases to trimming and J lost 7 bases; unmatched junction nucleotides: 6. CDR3 bases: TGTGCCTCTGGGACAGGGGGCTGGCAGCCCCAGCATTTT. Translation: CASGTGGWQPQHF.

This clone was observed a handful of times. The J gene is TRBJ1-4, the V gene TRBV9; D gene unclear. The germline V gene encodes CDR1 SGDLS and CDR2 YYNGEE. V lost 0 bases, J lost 0 bases, and 9 bases lay in between. The CDR3 covers 16 residues. The CDR3 nucleotides read TGTGCCAGCAGCGTAGCACCCCAGGCAACTAATGAAAAACTGTTTTTT. The encoded protein is CASSVAPQATNEKLFF. Using reference TRBV9 and TRBJ1-4 for the parts outside the CDR3, the full variable domain is DSGVTQTPKHLITATGQRVTLRCSPRSGDLSVYWYQQSLDQGLQFLIQYYNGEERAKGNILERFSAQQFPDLHSELNLSSLELGDSALYFCASSVAPQATNEKLFFGSGTQLSVL.

The table lists this clone with a count of one. The genes are TRBV28 and TRBJ1-4, with D perhaps TRBD1 (5 bases). Trimming pared 7 bases from V and 4 bases from J, leaving 13 bases between. The CDR3 is 14 residues long. The germline CDR1 and CDR2 sequences are MDHEN and SYDVKM. CDR3 DNA: TGTGCCAGCAATTTCGGGGACTATAATGAAAAACTGTTTTTT. Protein: CASNFGDYNEKLFF.

J is TRBJ2-3 and V is TRBV5-4; 10 bases are shared with TRBD2. Germline CDR1 SGHNT, CDR2 YYREEE (reference sequence). V lost 0 bases and J lost 15; bases outside the gene matches: 13. The CDR3 extends over 15 amino acids. CDR3 sequence reads: CASSLDFSGTSGAYF. In DNA, the CDR3 is TGTGCCAGCAGCTTGGATTTTTCAGGAACTAGCGGGGCTTATTTT.

This clone has only one observation. The V call is TRBV10-3, the J call TRBJ2-3, with 8 bases identical to TRBD2. The CDR3 is made up of 16 amino acids. V dropped 7 bases and J dropped 0; count of bases not matched to a gene: 9. Germline V CDR1 and CDR2: ENHRY, SYGVKD. CDR3 DNA sequence: TGTGCCATCACAGGGGTAGCGGGACTAAGCACAGATACGCAGTATTTT. As protein: CAITGVAGLSTDTQYF.

The chain recombines TRBV21-1 with TRBJ2-1; the table's D call, TRBD2, was not checked against the DNA. TRBV21-1 is a documented pseudogene. This CDR3 spans 16 amino acids. CDR3 nucleotide sequence: TGTGCCAGCAGCAAATTAGGGACTAGCGGGACCGATGAGCAGTTCTTC. This translates into CASSKLGTSGTDEQFF.

This clone has a handful of counts. This sequence joins TRBV28 and TRBJ2-7; D is uncertain. V shed 7 bases and J shed 12 bases, with 16 bases lying between them. Germline loops: CDR1 MDHEN, CDR2 SYDVKM. The CDR3 consists of 11 residues. The DNA of the CDR3 is TGTGCCAGCACTTACGACACGCGCGCGTACTTC. Residues: CASTYDTRAYF.

The chain is built from TRBV10-2 and TRBJ2-1; the match to TRBD1 covers 12 bases. J was trimmed by 1 base and V by 7 bases; bases with no gene match: 11. Germline CDR1 reads WSHSY; CDR2 reads SAAADI. The length of the CDR3 is 18 residues. CDR3 in DNA: TGCGCCAGCACTGGAGGGACAGGGGGCCCATTATCCTACAATGAGCAGTTCTTC. It codes for CASTGGTGGPLSYNEQFF.

The rearrangement uses TRBV4-2 and TRBJ1-1, with TRBD1 as a possible D gene (5 bases). Per germline, CDR1 LGHNA and CDR2 YNFKEQ. Trimming took 4 bases from V and 0 from J, leaving 12 bases between them. CDR3 size: 15 residues. The CDR3 sequence: CASSPRRDLNTEAFF. CDR3 in DNA: TGTGCCAGCAGCCCCAGACGGGACTTGAACACTGAAGCTTTCTTT.

The rearrangement uses TRBV11-1 and TRBJ1-6, with a tentative D call TRBD1 (6 bases). V was pared by 0 bases and J by 7 bases, with 10 bases between. The CDR3 covers 15 residues. In germline, CDR1 is SGHAT, CDR2 FQDESV (reference sequence). CDR3 residues: CASSLAVGQNSPLHF. The CDR3 DNA reads as TGTGCCAGCAGCTTAGCAGTTGGACAGAATTCACCCCTCCACTTT. The full variable domain, with the rest looked up from reference TRBV11-1 and TRBJ1-6, is EAEVAQSPRYKITEKSQAVAFWCDPISGHATLYWYRQILGQGPELLVQFQDESVVDDSQLPKDRFSAERLKGVDSTLKIQPAELGDSAMYLCASSLAVGQNSPLHFGNGTRLTVT.

This clone was seen only a few times. The chain uses TRBV27 and TRBJ1-2; 7 bases agree with TRBD1. Germline CDR1 MNHEY, CDR2 SMNVEV (reference sequence). V gave up 4 bases and J gave up 0 bases; unmatched junction bases: 8. The CDR3 extends over 16 amino acids. DNA for the CDR3: TGTGCCAGCAGTTATCTCCCAGGGACAGCTAACTATGGCTACACCTTC. It is translated as CASSYLPGTANYGYTF.